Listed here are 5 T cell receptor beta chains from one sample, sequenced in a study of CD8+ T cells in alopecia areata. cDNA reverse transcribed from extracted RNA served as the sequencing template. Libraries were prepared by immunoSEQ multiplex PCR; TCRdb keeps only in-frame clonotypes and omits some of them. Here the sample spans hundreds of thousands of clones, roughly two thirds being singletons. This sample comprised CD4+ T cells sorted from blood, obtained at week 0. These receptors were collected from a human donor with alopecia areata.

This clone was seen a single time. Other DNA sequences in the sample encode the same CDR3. The CDR3 loop is CASSRDQPQHF. The CDR3 DNA follows: TGTGCCAGCAGTCGGGATCAGCCCCAGCATTTT. The rearrangement uses TRBV2 and TRBJ1-5, with D hard to call. Germline lookup yields CDR1 SNHLY and CDR2 FYNNEI. There are 11 residues in the CDR3. The germline V and J ends were trimmed by 5 bases and 5 bases, with 4 bases remaining between them.

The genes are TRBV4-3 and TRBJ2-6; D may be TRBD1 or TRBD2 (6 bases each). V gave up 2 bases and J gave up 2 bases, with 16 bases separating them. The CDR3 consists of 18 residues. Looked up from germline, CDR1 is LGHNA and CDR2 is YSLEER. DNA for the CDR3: TGCGCCAGCAGCCAAAATCTTCCCGGGGGCGCTGGGGCCAACGTCCTGACTTTC. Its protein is CASSQNLPGGAGANVLTF.

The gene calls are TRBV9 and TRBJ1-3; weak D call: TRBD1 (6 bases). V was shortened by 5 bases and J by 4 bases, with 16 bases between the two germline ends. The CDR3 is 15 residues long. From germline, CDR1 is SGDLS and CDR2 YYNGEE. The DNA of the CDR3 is TGTGCCAGCAGTGACACCCCCGACAGGGGAAACACCATATATTTT. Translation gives CASSDTPDRGNTIYF. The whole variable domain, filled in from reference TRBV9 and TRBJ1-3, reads DSGVTQTPKHLITATGQRVTLRCSPRSGDLSVYWYQQSLDQGLQFLIQYYNGEERAKGNILERFSAQQFPDLHSELNLSSLELGDSALYFCASSDTPDRGNTIYFGEGSWLTVV.

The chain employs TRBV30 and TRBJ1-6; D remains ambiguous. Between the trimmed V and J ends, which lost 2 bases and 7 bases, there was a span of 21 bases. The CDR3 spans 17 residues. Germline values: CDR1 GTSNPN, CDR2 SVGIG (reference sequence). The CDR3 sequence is CAWSPPPSGILNSPLHF. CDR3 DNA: TGTGCCTGGAGTCCACCTCCGAGTGGTATCCTAAATTCACCCCTCCACTTT.

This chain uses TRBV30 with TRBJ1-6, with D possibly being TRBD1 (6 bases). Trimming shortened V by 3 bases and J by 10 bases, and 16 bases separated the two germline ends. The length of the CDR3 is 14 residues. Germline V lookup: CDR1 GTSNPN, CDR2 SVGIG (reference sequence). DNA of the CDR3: TGTGCCTGGAGAGAACAGGGAGGAGGATCACCCCTCCACTTT. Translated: CAWREQGGGSPLHF.